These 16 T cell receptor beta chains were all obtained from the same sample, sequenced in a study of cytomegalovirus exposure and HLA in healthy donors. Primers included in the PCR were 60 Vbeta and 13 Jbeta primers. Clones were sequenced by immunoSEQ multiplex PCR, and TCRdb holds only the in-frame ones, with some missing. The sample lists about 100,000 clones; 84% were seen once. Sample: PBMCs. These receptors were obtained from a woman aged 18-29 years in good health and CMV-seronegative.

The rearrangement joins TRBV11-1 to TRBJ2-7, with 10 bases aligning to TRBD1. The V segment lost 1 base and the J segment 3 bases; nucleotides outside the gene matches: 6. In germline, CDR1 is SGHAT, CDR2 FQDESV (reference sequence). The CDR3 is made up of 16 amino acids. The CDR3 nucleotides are TGTGCCAGCAGCTTAGTCCCCCGGGACAGGGGCTACGAGCAGTACTTC. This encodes CASSLVPRDRGYEQYF.

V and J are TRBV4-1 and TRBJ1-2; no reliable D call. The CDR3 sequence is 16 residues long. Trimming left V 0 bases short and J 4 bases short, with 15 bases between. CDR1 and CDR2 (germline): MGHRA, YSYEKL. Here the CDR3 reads CASSQDPDLGGYGYTF. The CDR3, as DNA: TGCGCCAGCAGCCAAGATCCTGATCTGGGAGGCTATGGCTACACCTTC.

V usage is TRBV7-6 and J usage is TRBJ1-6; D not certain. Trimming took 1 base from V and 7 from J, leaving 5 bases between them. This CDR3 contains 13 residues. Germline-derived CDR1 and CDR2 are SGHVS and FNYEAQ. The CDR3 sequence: CASSLEENSPLHF. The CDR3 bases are TGTGCCAGCAGCTTAGAGGAGAATTCACCCCTCCACTTT.

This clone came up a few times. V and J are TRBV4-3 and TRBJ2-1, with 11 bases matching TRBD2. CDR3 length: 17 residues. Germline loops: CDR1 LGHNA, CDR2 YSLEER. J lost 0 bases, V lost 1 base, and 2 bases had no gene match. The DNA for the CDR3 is TGCGCCAGCAGCCAAGGACTAGCGGGACTCTCCTACAATGAGCAGTTCTTC. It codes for CASSQGLAGLSYNEQFF.

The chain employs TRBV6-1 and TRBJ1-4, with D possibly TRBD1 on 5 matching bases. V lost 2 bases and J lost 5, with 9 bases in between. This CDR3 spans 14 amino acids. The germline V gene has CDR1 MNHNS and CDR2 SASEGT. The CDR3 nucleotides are TGTGCCAGCAGTGAATCCCCAGGGAATGAAAAACTGTTTTTT. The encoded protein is CASSESPGNEKLFF.

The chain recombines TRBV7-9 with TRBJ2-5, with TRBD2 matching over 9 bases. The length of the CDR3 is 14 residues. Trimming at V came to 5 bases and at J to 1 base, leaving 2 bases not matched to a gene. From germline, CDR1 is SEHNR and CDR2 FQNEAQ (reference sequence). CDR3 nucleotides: TGTGCCAGCAGCCTGGGACTAGCCCAAGAGACCCAGTACTTC. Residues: CASSLGLAQETQYF.

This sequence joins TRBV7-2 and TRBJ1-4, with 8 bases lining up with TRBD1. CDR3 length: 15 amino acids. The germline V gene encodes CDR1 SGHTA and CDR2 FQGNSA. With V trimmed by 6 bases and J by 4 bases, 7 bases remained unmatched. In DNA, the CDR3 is TGTGCCAGCAGTCCGTACAGGGGGAATAATGAAAAACTGTTTTTT. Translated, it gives CASSPYRGNNEKLFF.

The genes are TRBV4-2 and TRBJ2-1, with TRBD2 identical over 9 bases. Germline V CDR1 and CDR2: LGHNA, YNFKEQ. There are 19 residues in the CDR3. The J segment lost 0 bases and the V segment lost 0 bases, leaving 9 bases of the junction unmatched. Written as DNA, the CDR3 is TGTGCCAGCAGCCAAGATGGGGGCGGGAGGGCCTACTCCTACAATGAGCAGTTCTTC. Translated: CASSQDGGGRAYSYNEQFF.

Written as DNA, the CDR3 is TGTGCCAGCCGGAGCGGTAACAATGAGCAGTTCTTC. Protein sequence: CASRSGNNEQFF. The chain carries TRBV28 and TRBJ2-1, with TRBD2 as a possible D gene (5 bases). The V and J ends lost 8 bases and 5 bases respectively, with 10 bases between them. CDR1 MDHEN and CDR2 SYDVKM come from the germline V gene. This CDR3 is built from 12 residues.

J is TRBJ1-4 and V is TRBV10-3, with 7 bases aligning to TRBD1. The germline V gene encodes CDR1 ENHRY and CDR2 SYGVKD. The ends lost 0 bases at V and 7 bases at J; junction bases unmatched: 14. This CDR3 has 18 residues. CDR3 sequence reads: CAISESPAGGAGSEKLFF. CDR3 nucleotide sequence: TGTGCCATCAGTGAGTCCCCGGCAGGGGGTGCAGGAAGTGAAAAACTGTTTTTT.

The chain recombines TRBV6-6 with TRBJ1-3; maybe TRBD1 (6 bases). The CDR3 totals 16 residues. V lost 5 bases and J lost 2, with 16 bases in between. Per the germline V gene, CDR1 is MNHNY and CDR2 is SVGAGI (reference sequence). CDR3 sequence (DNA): TGTGCCAGCAGTCGATCGACAGGCGGCACTGGAAACACCATATATTTT. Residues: CASSRSTGGTGNTIYF.

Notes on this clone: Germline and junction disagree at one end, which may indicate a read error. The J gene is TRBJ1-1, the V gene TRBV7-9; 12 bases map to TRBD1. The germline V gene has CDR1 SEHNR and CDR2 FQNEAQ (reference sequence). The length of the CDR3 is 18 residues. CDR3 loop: CSSSWTPGQGAFWTEAFF. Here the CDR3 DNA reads TGTTCCAGCAGCTGGACCCCGGGACAGGGGGCTTTTTGGACTGAAGCTTTCTTT.

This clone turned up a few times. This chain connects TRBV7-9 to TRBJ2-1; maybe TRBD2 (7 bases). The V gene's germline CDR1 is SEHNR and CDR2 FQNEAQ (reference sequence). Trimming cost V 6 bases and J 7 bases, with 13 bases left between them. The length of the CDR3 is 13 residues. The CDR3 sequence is CASRPEGGNEQFF. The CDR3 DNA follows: TGTGCCAGCAGACCGGAGGGGGGGAATGAGCAGTTCTTC.

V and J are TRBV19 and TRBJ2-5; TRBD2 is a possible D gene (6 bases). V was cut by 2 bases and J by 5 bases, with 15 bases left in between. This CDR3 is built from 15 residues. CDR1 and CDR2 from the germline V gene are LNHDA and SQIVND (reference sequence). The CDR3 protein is CASSITGGARETQYF. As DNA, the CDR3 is TGTGCCAGTAGTATAACCGGCGGGGCCAGGGAGACCCAGTACTTC. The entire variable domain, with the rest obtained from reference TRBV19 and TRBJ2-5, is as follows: DGGITQSPKYLFRKEGQNVTLSCEQNLNHDAMYWYRQDPGQGLRLIYYSQIVNDFQKGDIAEGYSVSREKKESFPLTVTSAQKNPTAFYLCASSITGGARETQYFGPGTRLLVL.

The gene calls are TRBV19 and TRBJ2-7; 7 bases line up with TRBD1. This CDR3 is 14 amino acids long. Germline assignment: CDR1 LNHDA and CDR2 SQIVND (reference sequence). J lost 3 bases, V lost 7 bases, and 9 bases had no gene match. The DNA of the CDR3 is TGTGCCAGTAAACCCGGGACAGACATCTACGAGCAGTACTTC. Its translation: CASKPGTDIYEQYF.

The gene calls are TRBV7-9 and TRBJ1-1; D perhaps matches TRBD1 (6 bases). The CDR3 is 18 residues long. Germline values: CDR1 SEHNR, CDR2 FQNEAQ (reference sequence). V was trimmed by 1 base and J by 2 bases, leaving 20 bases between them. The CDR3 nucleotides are TGTGCCAGCAGCTTAGGGGCCGCCAGGGGATCCCCTAACACTGAAGCTTTCTTT. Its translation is CASSLGAARGSPNTEAFF. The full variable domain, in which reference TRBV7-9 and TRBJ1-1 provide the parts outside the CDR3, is DTGVSQNPRHKITKRGQNVTFRCDPISEHNRLYWYRQTLGQGPEFLTYFQNEAQLEKSRLLSDRFSAERPKGSFSTLEIQRTEQGDSAMYLCASSLGAARGSPNTEAFFGQGTRLTVV.